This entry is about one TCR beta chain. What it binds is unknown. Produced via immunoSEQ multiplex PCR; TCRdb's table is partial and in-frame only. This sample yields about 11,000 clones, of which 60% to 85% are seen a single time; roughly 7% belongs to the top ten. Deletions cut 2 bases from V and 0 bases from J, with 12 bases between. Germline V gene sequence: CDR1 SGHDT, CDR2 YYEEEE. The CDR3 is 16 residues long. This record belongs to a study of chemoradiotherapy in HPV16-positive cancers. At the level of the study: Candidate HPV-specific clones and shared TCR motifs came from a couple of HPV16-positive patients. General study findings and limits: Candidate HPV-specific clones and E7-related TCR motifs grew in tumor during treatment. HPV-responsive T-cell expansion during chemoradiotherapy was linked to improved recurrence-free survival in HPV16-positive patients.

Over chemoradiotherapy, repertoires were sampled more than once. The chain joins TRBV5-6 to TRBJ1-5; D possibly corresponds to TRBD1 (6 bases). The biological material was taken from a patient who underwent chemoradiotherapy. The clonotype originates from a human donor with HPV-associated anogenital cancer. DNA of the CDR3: TGTGCCAGCAGCTTCGGGACATCCTATAGCAATCAGCCCCAGCATTTT. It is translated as CASSFGTSYSNQPQHF.